These T cell receptor beta chains were read from a single sample in a study of control samples from healthy donors and cancer patients. Measured with immunoSEQ multiplex PCR; TCRdb has only the in-frame clones, and not every one. The data show 90,000 to 100,000 clones, with about 85% seen just once and over 13% held by the top ten. Sequenced: blood. Receptors were obtained from an older woman in good health. The CDR3 runs from the conserved cysteine through the conserved F or W. D genes are given only for firm matches. For some rows the clone size is stated as once, few or many, or as a class when expanded; others skip it.

D,J,size,V,DNA,CDR3
TRBD1,TRBJ1-4,NA,TRBV5-1,TGCGCCAGCAGAGCGACCACAGGGGGCCGGAATGAAAAACTGTTTTTT,CASRATTGGRNEKLFF
NA,TRBJ1-6,NA,TRBV6-1,TGTGCCAGCAGTGAAAGTGCCCCCACAACTCCTCAGACCCTCCACTTT,CASSESAPTTPQTLHF
NA,TRBJ1-1,NA,TRBV5-1,TGCGCCAGCAGCTTGGGGAGTTCAGGGAACACTGAAGCTTTCTTT,CASSLGSSGNTEAFF
NA,TRBJ2-1,NA,TRBV19,TGTGCCAGTAGTATAGATAGGGTAAGCTCCTACAATGAGCAGTTCTTC,CASSIDRVSSYNEQFF
TRBD1,TRBJ1-5,NA,TRBV19,TGTGCCAGTAGTATGAACAGGGGTGGCAATCAGCCCCAGCATTTT,CASSMNRGGNQPQHF
NA,TRBJ1-2,NA,TRBV5-4,TGTGCCAGCAGCTTGGCATCCGGGGGGGGTTTCTATGGCTACACCTTC,CASSLASGGGFYGYTF
NA,TRBJ2-2,NA,TRBV6-4,TGTGCCAGCAGCCCCGCCCCGGGGGACACCGGGGAGCTGTTTTTT,CASSPAPGDTGELFF
NA,TRBJ2-2,NA,TRBV11-2,TGTGCCAGCAGCCCTGAGGGTCCCACCGGGGAGCTGTTTTTT,CASSPEGPTGELFF
NA,TRBJ1-1,few,TRBV7-9,TGTGCCAGCAGCTTACCGGGTCCGAACACTGAAGCTTTCTTT,CASSLPGPNTEAFF
TRBD2,TRBJ2-1,NA,TRBV5-6,TGTGCCAGCAGCTCGGGACTAGCGGGGGGTCAATTACTATACAATGAGCAGTTCTTC,CASSSGLAGGQLLYNEQFF
TRBD2,TRBJ2-5,NA,TRBV7-2,TGTGCCAGCAGCTCCTTAGCGGGAGGGCCGGTGGAGACCCAGTACTTC,CASSSLAGGPVETQYF
TRBD1,TRBJ2-7,NA,TRBV6-5,TGTGCCAGCAGTTACAGCGGCAGGGGGATCGGCGAGCAGTACTTC,CASSYSGRGIGEQYF
NA,TRBJ2-7,NA,TRBV5-8,TGTGCCAGCAGCTTGGCCGTCAACTCCAGGGTTACCTACGAGCAGTACTTC,CASSLAVNSRVTYEQYF
NA,TRBJ1-2,NA,TRBV5-1,TGCGCCAGCAGCCAAGATACGGGGTATGGCTACACCTTC,CASSQDTGYGYTF
NA,TRBJ1-4,NA,TRBV9,TGTGCCAGCAGCCCCGGAGGGCAGGGTGGCGAAAAACTGTTTTTT,CASSPGGQGGEKLFF
TRBD2,TRBJ2-7,once,TRBV28,TGTGCCAGCGGTTCTAGCGGGTTAACCTCCTACGAGCAGTACTTC,CASGSSGLTSYEQYF
NA,TRBJ2-7,NA,TRBV7-9,TGTGCCAGCAGCCCTCGGAAGGGTGGGGGAGACTACGAGCAGTACTTC,CASSPRKGGGDYEQYF
NA,TRBJ1-5,NA,TRBV20-1,TGCAGTGCTAGATCCGATCAGCCCCAGCATTTT,CSARSDQPQHF
NA,TRBJ1-2,NA,TRBV29-1,TGCAGCTTTCGGACAGACTATGGCTACACCTTC,CSFRTDYGYTF
NA,TRBJ2-1,NA,TRBV7-6,TGTGCCAGCAGCTCCACGTACTCCTACAATGAGCAGTTCTTC,CASSSTYSYNEQFF
NA,TRBJ2-3,NA,TRBV10-2,TGCGCCAGCAATGGCGGCACAGATACGCAGTATTTT,CASNGGTDTQYF
TRBD1,TRBJ1-1,NA,TRBV10-3,TGTGCCATCAGTGGGATTGAACAGGGGCACACTGAAGCTTTCTTT,CAISGIEQGHTEAFF
NA,TRBJ1-2,NA,TRBV12-3/TRBV12-4,TGTGCCAGCAGACTAGGGACCTATGGCTACACCTTC,CASRLGTYGYTF
NA,TRBJ2-7,once,TRBV5-1,TGCGCCAGCAGCCCGGGGGTGGGCGAGCAGTACTTC,CASSPGVGEQYF
NA,TRBJ2-1,NA,TRBV7-2,TGTGCCAGCAGCTTAGCGGGCACCTACAATGAGCAGTTCTTC,CASSLAGTYNEQFF
NA,TRBJ2-3,NA,TRBV6-5,TGTGCCAGCAGCCGTTCGGGACCTAGCACAGATACGCAGTATTTT,CASSRSGPSTDTQYF
TRBD2,TRBJ2-1,NA,TRBV5-6,TGTGCCAGCAGCTTGGGAGCTAGCGGGGTATACAATGAGCAGTTCTTC,CASSLGASGVYNEQFF
NA,TRBJ2-1,few,TRBV7-3,TGTGCCAGCAGCTTTGGGGACTCCCGAAACAATGAGCAGTTCTTC,CASSFGDSRNNEQFF
NA,TRBJ2-7,once,TRBV24-1,TGTGCCACCAGTGATTTTGGCGCGGAGCAGTACTTC,CATSDFGAEQYF
NA,TRBJ2-7,NA,TRBV7-8,TGTGCCAGCAGCCCCGGGACTTTCTACGAGCAGTACTTC,CASSPGTFYEQYF
TRBD1,TRBJ2-5,NA,TRBV5-6,TGTGCCAGCAGCTTGCTAGCAGGGGGCCAAGAGACCCAGTACTTC,CASSLLAGGQETQYF
TRBD2,TRBJ2-3,NA,TRBV5-6,TGTGCCAGCAGCCAAGGGACTAGCGTCACAGATACGCAGTATTTT,CASSQGTSVTDTQYF
NA,TRBJ1-6,NA,TRBV3-1/TRBV3-2,TGTGCCAGCAGTTGGGGGCCAAATTCACCCCTCCACTTT,CASSWGPNSPLHF
NA,TRBJ1-3,once,TRBV10-2,TGCGCCAGCAGGGGCACCAATACGCCTGGAAACACCATATATTTT,CASRGTNTPGNTIYF
NA,TRBJ2-6,few,TRBV4-2,TGTGCCAGCAGCCAAGACGGGAGCTCTGGGGCCAACGTCCTGACTTTC,CASSQDGSSGANVLTF
NA,TRBJ1-4,few,TRBV5-5,TGTGCCAGCAGCTTGGACTTCGGTCAGGGTGAAGAAAAACTGTTTTTT,CASSLDFGQGEEKLFF
NA,TRBJ1-3,few,TRBV9,TGTGCCAGCAGCGCACCCAGCCACACCATATATTTT,CASSAPSHTIYF
NA,TRBJ1-4,NA,TRBV7-3,TGTGCCAGCAGCTCCGAAGTCGACAGTAATGAAAAACTGTTTTTT,CASSSEVDSNEKLFF
TRBD2,TRBJ2-3,NA,TRBV11-3,TGTGCCAGCAGCCAGGGACTAGCGGGAGGTATGAGCACAGATACGCAGTATTTT,CASSQGLAGGMSTDTQYF
TRBD1,TRBJ2-3,NA,TRBV19,TGTGCCAGTAGTCGCACCGGGACAGGCACAGATACGCAGTATTTT,CASSRTGTGTDTQYF
TRBD1,TRBJ1-2,few,TRBV30,TGTGCCTGGAGCAATAATTTATACAGGGGAGGCTACACCTTC,CAWSNNLYRGGYTF
NA,TRBJ2-3,NA,TRBV9,TGTGCCAGCAGCTATACCGACTACACAGATACGCAGTATTTT,CASSYTDYTDTQYF
TRBD1,TRBJ2-7,once,TRBV12-3/TRBV12-4,TGTGCCAGCAGCCGACAGGGTGCCTACGAGCAGTACTTC,CASSRQGAYEQYF
NA,TRBJ1-2,NA,TRBV18,TGTGCCAGCTCACCAATATCCGCGGCTGGCTTTACTAACTATGGCTACACCTTC,CASSPISAAGFTNYGYTF
TRBD1,TRBJ1-1,NA,TRBV7-9,TGTGCCAGCAGCCCTCCCGGACAGGGACCTGAAGCTTTCTTT,CASSPPGQGPEAFF
NA,TRBJ2-2,NA,TRBV3-1/TRBV3-2,TGTGCCAGCAGCCAAGAGAAGGACTTAAACACCGGGGAGCTGTTTTTT,CASSQEKDLNTGELFF